These 14 T cell receptor beta chains were sequenced from one sample in a study of blood T cell repertoires in COVID-19. Here immunoSEQ multiplex PCR was the method, and the copy in TCRdb shows in-frame clones only, minus some. Found here are tens of thousands of clones, about 88% of them singletons; the top ten hold about a fifth. Sequences were obtained from peripheral blood. Every receptor here comes from a woman in her fifties or sixties with active or convalescent COVID-19.

The chain combines TRBV20-1 with TRBJ1-2; a weak D match, TRBD1 (5 bases). This CDR3 region has 13 residues. The V and J ends lost 3 bases and 4 bases respectively, with 12 bases between them. Germline-derived CDR1 and CDR2 are DFQATT and SNEGSKA (reference sequence). Here the CDR3 reads CSASQQDLYGYTF. The CDR3 nucleotides read TGCAGTGCTAGTCAACAGGACCTCTATGGCTACACCTTC.

This clone has only one observation. CDR3 in amino acids: CASLTGSQDGYTF. As DNA, the CDR3 is TGTGCCAGCCTTACAGGGTCTCAAGATGGCTACACCTTC. V gene TRBV18 combines with J gene TRBJ1-2; D perhaps matches TRBD1 (6 bases). CDR3 length: 13 residues. Germline V gene lookup returns CDR1 KGHSH and CDR2 LQKENI. V lost 8 bases and J lost 6, with 16 bases in between.

This clone was seen once. Other DNA sequences in this sample translate to the same CDR3. The gene calls are TRBV3-1 (or the pseudogene TRBV3-2) and TRBJ2-1; 7 bases are a match to TRBD2. The junction had 7 bases not matched to a gene; V was cut back by 0 bases and J by 2 bases. Germline V gene lookup returns CDR1 LGHDT and CDR2 YNNKEL (reference sequence). CDR3 size: 17 residues. CDR3 in DNA: TGTGCCAGCAGCCAAGATCCGGGCGGGAGAGCCTACAATGAGCAGTTCTTC. Its protein product is CASSQDPGGRAYNEQFF.

V and J are TRBV19 and TRBJ2-1, with TRBD2 matching 10 bases. This CDR3 is 14 amino acids long. V shed 6 bases, J shed 7 bases, and the junction held 6 bases outside the gene matches. Per germline, CDR1 LNHDA and CDR2 SQIVND (reference sequence). CDR3 amino acids: CASSWLAGENEQFF. In DNA, the CDR3 is TGTGCCAGTAGCTGGCTAGCGGGAGAAAATGAGCAGTTCTTC.

The chain is built from TRBV5-1 and TRBJ1-1, with D unclear. Germline assignment: CDR1 SGHRS and CDR2 YFSETQ. The CDR3 has 13 amino acids. V was pared by 0 bases and J by 5 bases, with 8 bases between. The CDR3 here is CASSLDEWTEAFF. The CDR3 DNA reads as TGCGCCAGCAGCTTGGACGAGTGGACTGAAGCTTTCTTT.

The chain uses TRBV6-1 and TRBJ1-2; no reliable D call. CDR1 is MNHNS and CDR2 is SASEGT in the germline V gene. This CDR3 is built from 15 residues. V was shortened by 0 bases and J by 2 bases, with 10 bases between the two germline ends. CDR3 sequence reads: CASSEAGSVNYGYTF. For the CDR3, the DNA is TGTGCCAGCAGTGAAGCGGGCAGTGTAAACTATGGCTACACCTTC.

The genes are TRBV19 and TRBJ2-7; 7 bases are a match to TRBD2. This CDR3 is 16 amino acids long. Trimming at V came to 0 bases and at J to 2 bases, leaving 7 bases not matched to a gene. The germline V gene encodes CDR1 LNHDA and CDR2 SQIVND (reference sequence). CDR3 protein: CASSIEGGGSPYEQYF. CDR3 DNA: TGTGCCAGTAGTATAGAAGGTGGCGGGAGCCCCTACGAGCAGTACTTC.

This clone was counted once. The chain couples TRBV5-6 to TRBJ2-7; 7 positions match TRBD1. The CDR3 is 13 amino acids. Germline V gene lookup returns CDR1 SGHDT and CDR2 YYEEEE. V shed 3 bases, J shed 2 bases, and the junction held 2 bases outside the gene matches. The CDR3 is CASSSQGAYEQYF. CDR3 DNA: TGTGCCAGCAGCTCTCAGGGGGCCTACGAGCAGTACTTC.

This chain connects TRBV7-3 to TRBJ2-5, with 7 bases matching TRBD2. CDR1 SGHTA and CDR2 FQGTGA come from the germline V gene. Unmatched junction bases numbered 18, after V lost 5 bases and J lost 12 bases. CDR3 length: 15 amino acids. Here the CDR3 DNA reads TGTGCCAGCAGCCCTAACGGGGTAGCGGGCGTGGGGAAGTACTTC. Amino acids: CASSPNGVAGVGKYF.

The chain links TRBV19 to TRBJ1-1; 7 positions agree with TRBD1. CDR1 is LNHDA and CDR2 is SQIVND in the germline V gene (reference sequence). The V segment lost 11 bases and the J segment 0 bases; nucleotides outside the gene matches: 12. This CDR3 contains 15 residues. CDR3 region: CAARKGQNMNTEAFF. CDR3 nucleotide sequence: TGTGCCGCCAGAAAGGGACAGAACATGAACACTGAAGCTTTCTTT.

The chain combines TRBV7-9 with TRBJ1-6; 7 bases align to TRBD1. CDR3 length: 14 residues. After removal of 5 bases from V and 5 bases from J, the junction contained 3 bases not matched to a gene. Germline CDR1 reads SEHNR; CDR2 reads FQNEAQ (reference sequence). The CDR3 nucleotides are TGTGCCAGCAGCCTCGGACAGGATAATTCACCCCTCCACTTT. Protein product: CASSLGQDNSPLHF.

The chain employs TRBV7-9 and TRBJ2-7; TRBD2 agrees at 7 bases. V was pared by 0 bases and J by 3 bases, with 5 bases of the junction left unmatched. This CDR3 comprises 15 residues. The germline CDR1 and CDR2 sequences are SEHNR and FQNEAQ (reference sequence). The DNA for the CDR3 is TGTGCCAGCAGCTTAGCGTCTAGCGGAAACTACGAGCAGTACTTC. Translation: CASSLASSGNYEQYF.

The rearrangement uses TRBV3-1 (or the pseudogene TRBV3-2) and TRBJ1-2, with D hard to call. The germline V gene has CDR1 LGHDT and CDR2 YNNKEL (reference sequence). The CDR3 has 11 amino acids. Trimming removed 5 bases from V and 7 bases from J, with 8 bases in between. This CDR3 reads CASSSGPGYTF. CDR3 sequence (DNA): TGTGCCAGCAGCTCTGGCCCTGGCTACACCTTC.

This clone is a singleton in its sample. CDR3 sequence (DNA): TGCGCCAGCAGTCGGACTAGCGGTTTCGGTGAGCAGTTCTTC. Translating it yields CASSRTSGFGEQFF. The gene calls are TRBV5-1 and TRBJ2-1; TRBD2 aligns across 10 bases. This CDR3 comprises 14 residues. The germline V gene has CDR1 SGHRS and CDR2 YFSETQ. Unmatched junction bases numbered 8, after V lost 5 bases and J lost 9 bases. Supplemented by reference TRBV5-1 and TRBJ2-1, the full variable domain reads KAGVTQTPRYLIKTRGQQVTLSCSPISGHRSVSWYQQTPGQGLQFLFEYFSETQRNKGNFPGRFSGRQFSNSRSEMNVSTLELGDSALYLCASSRTSGFGEQFFGPGTRLTVL.